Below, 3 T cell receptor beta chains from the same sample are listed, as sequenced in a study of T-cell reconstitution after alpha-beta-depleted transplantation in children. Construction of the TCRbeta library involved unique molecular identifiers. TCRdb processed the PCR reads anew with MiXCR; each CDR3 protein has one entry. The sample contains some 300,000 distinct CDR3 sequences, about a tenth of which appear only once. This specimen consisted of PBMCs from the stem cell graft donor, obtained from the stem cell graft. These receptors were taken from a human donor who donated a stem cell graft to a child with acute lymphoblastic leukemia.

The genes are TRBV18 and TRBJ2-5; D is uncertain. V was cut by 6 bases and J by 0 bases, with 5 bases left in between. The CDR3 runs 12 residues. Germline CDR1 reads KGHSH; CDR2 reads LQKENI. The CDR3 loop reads CASSQYQETQYF. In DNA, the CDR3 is TGTGCCAGCTCCCAGTACCAAGAGACCCAGTACTTC. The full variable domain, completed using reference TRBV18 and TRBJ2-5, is NAGVMQNPRHLVRRRGQEARLRCSPMKGHSHVYWYRQLPEEGLKFMVYLQKENIIDESGMPKERFSAEFPKEGPSILRIQQVVRGDSAAYFCASSQYQETQYFGPGTRLLVL.

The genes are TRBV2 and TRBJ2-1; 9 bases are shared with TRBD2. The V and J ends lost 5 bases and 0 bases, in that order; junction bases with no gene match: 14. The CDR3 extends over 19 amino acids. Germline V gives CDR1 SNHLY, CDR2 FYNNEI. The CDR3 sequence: CASSLLGGTSRGSYNEQFF. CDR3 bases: TGTGCCAGCAGTCTCTTAGGGGGGACTAGCCGAGGCTCCTACAATGAGCAGTTCTTC.

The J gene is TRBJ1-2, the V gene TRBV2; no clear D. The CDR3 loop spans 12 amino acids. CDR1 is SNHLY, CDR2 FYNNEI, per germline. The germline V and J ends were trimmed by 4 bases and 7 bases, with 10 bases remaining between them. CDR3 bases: TGTGCCAGCAGTGGGTCTCGAGGTGGCTACACCTTC. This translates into CASSGSRGGYTF.